The rows below give T cell receptor beta chains drawn from one sample of a study of T cell changes during pregnancy in multiple sclerosis. Profiling relied on immunoSEQ multiplex PCR, and the TCRdb table lists in-frame clones only, not all of them. The sample lists about 89,000 clones, 85% to 95% occurring once. The sample here was peripheral blood, taken in the third trimester of pregnancy. The receptors were sampled from a female donor with multiple sclerosis, enrolled in a pregnancy study. CDR3s include the opening cysteine and the closing phenylalanine or tryptophan. A D gene is named only where the DNA matches it firmly. A clone size is listed for some rows: how often the clone was seen (once, few, many), or a class if it is expanded.

j_call | d_call | clone_size | v_call | cdr3_nt | cdr3_aa
TRBJ2-3 | - | - | TRBV19 | TGTGCCAGTAGTATCCAGGTCCAAGATACGCAGTATTTT | CASSIQVQDTQYF
TRBJ2-1 | TRBD1 | - | TRBV14 | TGTGCCAGCAGCCATTCCAGGGGGCGCTCCTACAATGAGCAGTTCTTC | CASSHSRGRSYNEQFF
TRBJ2-3 | - | - | TRBV5-1 | TGCGCCAGCAGCTTGGAGGGGGGGTTCACAGATACGCAGTATTTT | CASSLEGGFTDTQYF
TRBJ2-3 | TRBD1 | once | TRBV30 | TGTGCCTGGAGTGTAGGGCAGGGGGACGGTTATGATACGCAGTATTTT | CAWSVGQGDGYDTQYF
TRBJ2-2 | TRBD2 | - | TRBV18 | TGTGCCAGCTCACCACTAGGACTAGCGGGAGGGTCGGCCGGGGAGCTGTTTTTT | CASSPLGLAGGSAGELFF
TRBJ2-1 | - | - | TRBV11-3 | TGTGCCAGCAGCTTAGAAGGGGCGCGGGAGCAGTTCTTC | CASSLEGAREQFF
TRBJ1-2 | - | - | TRBV28 | TGTGCCAGCAGTTCGAGCCTCTATGGCTACACCTTC | CASSSSLYGYTF
TRBJ1-4 | TRBD1 | - | TRBV7-2 | TGTGCCAGCAGCTTAACCGGGACAGGGGATGAAAAACTGTTTTTT | CASSLTGTGDEKLFF
TRBJ2-3 | - | - | TRBV5-1 | TGCGCCAGCAGCTTGAGGGGCATATGGTCAGATACGCAGTATTTT | CASSLRGIWSDTQYF
TRBJ2-7 | TRBD2 | once | TRBV27 | TGTGCCAGCAGTTTTGGCGGGAGAGCGGACTACGAGCAGTACTTC | CASSFGGRADYEQYF
TRBJ2-2 | TRBD1 | - | TRBV14 | TGTGCCAGCAGAGGAGCAGGGGGCACCGGGGAGCTGTTTTTT | CASRGAGGTGELFF
TRBJ2-7 | - | - | TRBV29-1 | TGCAGCGTTGAAGGGATCGGGGGGCTCTACGAGCAGTACTTC | CSVEGIGGLYEQYF
TRBJ2-7 | - | once | TRBV28 | TGTGCCAGCAGGGTAGGGGGGGCGCCTCGGGTCGACGAGCAGTACTTC | CASRVGGAPRVDEQYF
TRBJ1-1 | TRBD1 | - | TRBV5-1 | TGCGCCAGCAGCCCACTCACGCCGACAGGGGCCCCCACTGAAGCTTTCTTT | CASSPLTPTGAPTEAFF
TRBJ2-1 | TRBD2 | - | TRBV6-6 | TGTGCCAGCCGTGGGACTAGCGTCAACAATGAGCAGTTCTTC | CASRGTSVNNEQFF
TRBJ1-5 | TRBD1 | - | TRBV2 | TGTGCCAGCAGGCCAACAGGGGGTCAGCCCCAGCATTTT | CASRPTGGQPQHF
TRBJ2-7 | TRBD2 | - | TRBV27 | TGTGCCAGCAGTTTTGGTAGCGGGAGATCCGAGCAGTACTTC | CASSFGSGRSEQYF
TRBJ2-7 | - | - | TRBV11-2 | TGTGCCAGCAGCTCCCCGATGGGCTGGAGGGAGCAGTACTTC | CASSSPMGWREQYF
TRBJ1-1 | TRBD1 | - | TRBV7-9 | TGTGCCAGCAGCGTTAACAGGGGGAACATGAACACTGAAGCTTTCTTT | CASSVNRGNMNTEAFF
TRBJ2-1 | - | once | TRBV21-1 | TGTGCCAGCAGCAAAGGGGCTAGCGGGAGGAGGGATGAGCAGTTCTTC | CASSKGASGRRDEQFF
TRBJ1-2 | TRBD1 | - | TRBV7-9 | TGTGCCAGCAGCTTAGCCGACAGGGTGAACTATGGCTACACCTTC | CASSLADRVNYGYTF
TRBJ2-7 | TRBD2 | - | TRBV4-1 | TGCGCCAGCAGCCAAGATCGTTCAGCGGGAGCTCACTACGAGCAGTACTTC | CASSQDRSAGAHYEQYF
TRBJ2-1 | - | - | TRBV6-6 | TGTGCCAGCAGTTACGTCACTAGAGGAAGCAGCAATGAGCAGTTCTTC | CASSYVTRGSSNEQFF
TRBJ1-4 | - | - | TRBV7-9 | TGTGCCAGCAGCTTAGATCAGGGTCTGGAGTTTTTT | CASSLDQGLEFF
TRBJ2-7 | - | once | TRBV4-3 | TGCGCCAGCAGCCAAGATAGACAGGGAGGCTACGAGCAGTACTTC | CASSQDRQGGYEQYF
TRBJ2-7 | - | - | TRBV6-1 | TGTGCCAGCAGTGAAGCGCAGCGGTTCTTCCCTATGGAGCAGTACTTC | CASSEAQRFFPMEQYF
TRBJ2-7 | - | - | TRBV18 | TGTGCCAGCTCACCTGGATCTACCGGGAACGAGCAGTACTTC | CASSPGSTGNEQYF
TRBJ2-2 | - | - | TRBV6-1 | TGTGCCAGTGACCTCTCCGGGAGCAACACCGGGGAGCTGTTTTTT | CASDLSGSNTGELFF
TRBJ2-1 | TRBD2 | - | TRBV10-1 | TGCGCCAGCAGGTTTCTCTTCCCGTGGCGGGAGAGATACAATGAGCAGTTCTTC | CASRFLFPWRERYNEQFF
TRBJ2-2 | TRBD1 | - | TRBV7-2 | TGTGCCAGCAGCCCTAGTGACAGGGCGTCGGCCGGGGAGCTGTTTTTT | CASSPSDRASAGELFF
TRBJ2-5 | TRBD2 | - | TRBV5-1 | TGCGCCAGCAGCTTGGCCGGGACTAACCCTTCATGGGAGACCCAGTACTTC | CASSLAGTNPSWETQYF
TRBJ2-1 | TRBD2 | - | TRBV7-8 | TGTGCCAGCAGCCGCCTAGCGGGAGGACCCTCCTACAATGAGCAGTTCTTC | CASSRLAGGPSYNEQFF
TRBJ2-5 | - | - | TRBV5-4 | TGTGCCAGCAGCCCGGGCCAGAGGGAAGAGACCCAGTACTTC | CASSPGQREETQYF
TRBJ2-7 | - | - | TRBV6-4 | TGTGCCAGCAGTTCACTACGGCGGGACGGATCCTACGAGCAGTACTTC | CASSSLRRDGSYEQYF
TRBJ2-3 | - | - | TRBV29-1 | TGCAGCGTCAAAAACGGTAGCACCCTATACACAGATACGCAGTATTTT | CSVKNGSTLYTDTQYF
TRBJ1-2 | - | once | TRBV7-8 | TGTGCCAGCAGCTTAGGGGCAGGGGATCACTATGGCTACACCTTC | CASSLGAGDHYGYTF
TRBJ1-1 | - | - | TRBV28 | TGTGCCAGCAGGCCCCTGGGAGGAGGGCCGAAGAACACTGAAGCTTTCTTT | CASRPLGGGPKNTEAFF
TRBJ2-7 | TRBD1 | - | TRBV5-4 | TGTGCCACCTTTGACAGGGGGGTCCCCTACGAGCAGTACTTC | CATFDRGVPYEQYF
TRBJ1-1 | - | once | TRBV18 | TGTGCCAGCTCACCATATCTAACCAGGGAGGTTACTGAAGCTTTCTTT | CASSPYLTREVTEAFF
TRBJ2-3 | - | - | TRBV6-4 | TGTGCCAGCAGTGATTACCTCACAGGGAGTCCAGATACGCAGTATTTT | CASSDYLTGSPDTQYF
TRBJ2-1 | TRBD2 | - | TRBV5-1 | TGCGCCAGCAGACTAGCGGGAGCTTACAATGAGCAGTTCTTC | CASRLAGAYNEQFF
TRBJ2-7 | TRBD2 | - | TRBV27 | TGTGCCAGCAGTTTATCGGGCGGGAGGATTGCCTACGAGCAGTACTTC | CASSLSGGRIAYEQYF
TRBJ2-7 | TRBD2 | - | TRBV7-7 | TGTGCCAGCAGTCCACCCCCAAGCGGGAGTGTATCCTACGAGCAGTACTTC | CASSPPPSGSVSYEQYF
TRBJ2-1 | TRBD1 | - | TRBV29-1 | TGCAGCGTGGAGCCCGGGACAGCCTACAATGAGCAGTTCTTC | CSVEPGTAYNEQFF
TRBJ1-4 | TRBD1 | once | TRBV28 | TGTGCCACCGGGGACAGCGCAACGGGGGAAAAACTGTTTTTT | CATGDSATGEKLFF
TRBJ2-4 | - | - | TRBV4-2 | TGTGCCAGCAGCCAAGGGCAGGGGAAAAACATTCAGTACTTC | CASSQGQGKNIQYF
TRBJ2-7 | TRBD1 | - | TRBV5-1 | TGCGCCAGCAGCTTGGCCGGGGGGACAGGGGGTTACGAGCAGTACTTC | CASSLAGGTGGYEQYF
TRBJ2-7 | - | - | TRBV6-6 | TGTGCCAGCTCTAATAGCGGATTTTCCTCCGAGCAGTACTTC | CASSNSGFSSEQYF
TRBJ1-2 | TRBD1 | - | TRBV7-9 | TGTGCCAGCAGCTCCGAGGCAGGGGGATATGGCTACACCTTC | CASSSEAGGYGYTF
TRBJ1-2 | TRBD1 | - | TRBV4-3 | TGCGCCAGCAGCCAAGAAGGCAGGGGGGACGGCTACACCTTC | CASSQEGRGDGYTF
TRBJ1-3 | - | - | TRBV4-3 | TGCGCCAGCAGCCAGATAGGGGGTTTAGGAAACACCATATATTTT | CASSQIGGLGNTIYF
TRBJ2-1 | TRBD1 | - | TRBV5-4 | TGTGCCAGCAATCAGGGGGCTGGTGGTGAGCAGTTCTTC | CASNQGAGGEQFF
TRBJ2-5 | TRBD2 | - | TRBV2 | TGTGCCAGCAGTGAACGGGCTAGCGGCAGAAAAGAGACCCAGTACTTC | CASSERASGRKETQYF
TRBJ2-7 | TRBD1 | once | TRBV7-9 | TGTGCCAGCAGCATTGACAGGGGCTACGAGCAGTACTTC | CASSIDRGYEQYF
TRBJ1-5 | - | - | TRBV19 | TGTGCCAGTAGTATCCTCCGACAGACTCGCAATCAGCCCCAGCATTTT | CASSILRQTRNQPQHF
TRBJ1-2 | - | - | TRBV4-1 | TGCGCCAGCAGCCAAATGGGCCCAGGGTCTGGCTACACCTTC | CASSQMGPGSGYTF
TRBJ2-3 | TRBD1 | - | TRBV9 | TGTGCCAGCAGCGTAGGTCCGGGACAGGGGGCAGATACGCAGTATTTT | CASSVGPGQGADTQYF
TRBJ2-7 | TRBD2 | - | TRBV7-9 | TGTGCCAGCAGCTTAGCGCGGAGCGGGGCAACCTACGAGCAGTACTTC | CASSLARSGATYEQYF
TRBJ2-7 | - | - | TRBV5-5 | TGTGCCAGCAGCTTGGAGGGGGTAATTAGCTACGAGCAGTACTTC | CASSLEGVISYEQYF